This is a list of T cell receptor beta chains from one sample in a study of vaccination and CD4 T cells after COVID-19. TCRdb reprocessed the PCR reads with MiXCR, giving one entry per CDR3 protein. The repertoire holds about 6,400 distinct CDR3 sequences, with 45% as singletons. Antigens for these TCRs are unknown. The sample consisted of CD4+ T cells from blood, cultured in vitro. The source is a human donor who had recovered from COVID-19. The CDR3 runs from the conserved cysteine through the conserved F or W. The order of the fields is V gene, J gene, CDR3 protein.

v_call: TRBV10-3
j_call: TRBJ2-2
cdr3_aa: CASHPTAVNTGELFF

v_call: TRBV20-1
j_call: TRBJ1-3
cdr3_aa: CSAPTGNTIYF

v_call: TRBV6-1
j_call: TRBJ1-1
cdr3_aa: CASSRDRGPVSEAFF

v_call: TRBV7-2
j_call: TRBJ1-2
cdr3_aa: CASSQQGANYGYTF

v_call: TRBV12-5
j_call: TRBJ1-1
cdr3_aa: CASGWGQLNTEAFF

v_call: TRBV7-3
j_call: TRBJ2-5
cdr3_aa: CASSLEVEAKETQYF

v_call: TRBV6-1
j_call: TRBJ2-3
cdr3_aa: CASTSAFPTDTDTQYF

v_call: TRBV6-1
j_call: TRBJ1-6
cdr3_aa: CASRTGGDSPLHF

v_call: TRBV15
j_call: TRBJ2-3
cdr3_aa: CATSRDSLWGGVTDTQYF

v_call: TRBV19
j_call: TRBJ1-5
cdr3_aa: CASSIVARGNQPQHF

v_call: TRBV7-2
j_call: TRBJ2-2
cdr3_aa: CASSLSRDAGELFF

v_call: TRBV2
j_call: TRBJ2-7
cdr3_aa: CASRSSPSYEQYF

v_call: TRBV2
j_call: TRBJ1-3
cdr3_aa: CASSPPGGNTIYF

v_call: TRBV2
j_call: TRBJ1-1
cdr3_aa: CASSERDRGGGTEAFF

v_call: TRBV18
j_call: TRBJ1-5
cdr3_aa: CASSPRDGGPKPQHF

v_call: TRBV27
j_call: TRBJ2-7
cdr3_aa: CASRWDAGDYEQYF

v_call: TRBV20-1
j_call: TRBJ2-7
cdr3_aa: CSARDPGVVEYF

v_call: TRBV2
j_call: TRBJ1-6
cdr3_aa: CASSEASPPGLMDSPLHF

v_call: TRBV2
j_call: TRBJ1-1
cdr3_aa: CASNWGERTEAFF

v_call: TRBV20-1
j_call: TRBJ1-5
cdr3_aa: CSAREGQGFNQPQHF

v_call: TRBV20-1
j_call: TRBJ2-5
cdr3_aa: CSASPSGSGVETQYF

v_call: TRBV6-1
j_call: TRBJ2-3
cdr3_aa: CASSTTDTQYF

v_call: TRBV7-9
j_call: TRBJ2-7
cdr3_aa: CASSFLSTSYEQYF

v_call: TRBV9
j_call: TRBJ2-1
cdr3_aa: CASSKGQDYNEQFF

v_call: TRBV20-1
j_call: TRBJ2-3
cdr3_aa: CSAPRTGNTDTQYF

v_call: TRBV2
j_call: TRBJ2-7
cdr3_aa: CASSGGLAGGQEQYF

v_call: TRBV20-1
j_call: TRBJ2-5
cdr3_aa: CSVSSPGGNQETQYF

v_call: TRBV20-1
j_call: TRBJ1-2
cdr3_aa: CSARDFYRASGGYTF

v_call: TRBV11-2
j_call: TRBJ2-7
cdr3_aa: CASSPTGGATAYEQYF

v_call: TRBV2
j_call: TRBJ2-3
cdr3_aa: CASRAGTSDTDTQYF

v_call: TRBV20-1
j_call: TRBJ2-3
cdr3_aa: CSAPRAGGLIGTQYF

v_call: TRBV20-1
j_call: TRBJ1-1
cdr3_aa: CSARNHRGKDTEAFF

v_call: TRBV7-2
j_call: TRBJ2-7
cdr3_aa: CASSFGQGASYEQYF

v_call: TRBV7-2
j_call: TRBJ2-5
cdr3_aa: CASSPRARDQETQYF

v_call: TRBV27
j_call: TRBJ2-3
cdr3_aa: CASSLRFDWGTDTQYF

v_call: TRBV20-1
j_call: TRBJ2-3
cdr3_aa: CSAFRADTQYF

v_call: TRBV12-3/TRBV12-4
j_call: TRBJ1-5
cdr3_aa: CASRRTGPLDPQHF

v_call: TRBV11-2
j_call: TRBJ2-3
cdr3_aa: CASSPGRSRERRTDTQYF

v_call: TRBV30
j_call: TRBJ2-3
cdr3_aa: CAWSWGDTQYF

v_call: TRBV7-9
j_call: TRBJ2-1
cdr3_aa: CASSLVFLAGDWNEQFF

v_call: TRBV1
j_call: TRBJ2-3
cdr3_aa: CTSTLLAGETDTQYF

v_call: TRBV5-1
j_call: TRBJ2-5
cdr3_aa: CASSLNPGGQETQYF

v_call: TRBV19
j_call: TRBJ2-7
cdr3_aa: CASSIGASGAYEQYF

v_call: TRBV7-2
j_call: TRBJ1-5
cdr3_aa: CASSAYNQPQHF

v_call: TRBV7-9
j_call: TRBJ2-1
cdr3_aa: CASSRSGQGYVNEQFF

v_call: TRBV2
j_call: TRBJ2-7
cdr3_aa: CASRRGAGEGLEQYF

v_call: TRBV7-6
j_call: TRBJ2-3
cdr3_aa: CASSLGGVVSGDTQYF

v_call: TRBV20-1
j_call: TRBJ1-5
cdr3_aa: CSASRWGGNQPQHF

v_call: TRBV20-1
j_call: TRBJ2-3
cdr3_aa: CSVDRTGTQYF

v_call: TRBV5-1
j_call: TRBJ2-5
cdr3_aa: CASSSVIGGAAETQYF

v_call: TRBV7-7
j_call: TRBJ2-5
cdr3_aa: CASSLAVGPGETQYF

v_call: TRBV6-1
j_call: TRBJ2-3
cdr3_aa: CASRHSPSTDTQYF

v_call: TRBV25-1
j_call: TRBJ2-3
cdr3_aa: CASSTRTGSTDTQYF

v_call: TRBV6-5
j_call: TRBJ2-4
cdr3_aa: CASSLTTGGLAKNIQYF

v_call: TRBV2
j_call: TRBJ1-5
cdr3_aa: CASSGQGWNQPQHF